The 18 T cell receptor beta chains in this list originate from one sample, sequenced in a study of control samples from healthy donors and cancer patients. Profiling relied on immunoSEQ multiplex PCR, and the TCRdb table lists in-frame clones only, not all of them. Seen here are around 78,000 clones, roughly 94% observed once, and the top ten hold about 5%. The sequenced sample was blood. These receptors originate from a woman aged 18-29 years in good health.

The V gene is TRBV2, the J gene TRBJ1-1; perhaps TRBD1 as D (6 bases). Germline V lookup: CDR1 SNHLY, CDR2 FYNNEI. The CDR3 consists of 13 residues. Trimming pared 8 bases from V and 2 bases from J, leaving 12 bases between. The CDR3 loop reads CASEGDGNTEAFF. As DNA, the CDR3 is TGTGCCAGCGAGGGGGACGGCAACACTGAAGCTTTCTTT.

This chain's CDR3 is CASSKAKGSSGNTIYF. The CDR3 DNA is TGTGCCAGCAGCAAAGCAAAGGGGAGCTCTGGAAACACCATATATTTT. The V call is TRBV21-1, the J call TRBJ1-3. TRBV21-1 is classified as a pseudogene. The length of the CDR3 is 16 residues.

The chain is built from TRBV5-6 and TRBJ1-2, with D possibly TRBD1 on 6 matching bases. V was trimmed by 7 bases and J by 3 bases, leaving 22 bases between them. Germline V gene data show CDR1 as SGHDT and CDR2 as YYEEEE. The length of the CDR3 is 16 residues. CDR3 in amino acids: CASCLFQGQLDYGYTF. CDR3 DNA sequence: TGTGCCAGCTGCCTCTTCCAGGGGCAGTTAGACTATGGCTACACCTTC.

The CDR3 region is CASKRETGELFF. CDR3 coding DNA: TGTGCCAGCAAGCGGGAGACCGGGGAGCTGTTTTTT. This chain links TRBV6-5 with TRBJ2-2; 8 bases fit TRBD2. This CDR3 has 12 amino acids. Trimming cost V 7 bases and J 5 bases; bases outside gene matches: 0. Germline CDR1 is MNHEY and CDR2 is SVGAGI.

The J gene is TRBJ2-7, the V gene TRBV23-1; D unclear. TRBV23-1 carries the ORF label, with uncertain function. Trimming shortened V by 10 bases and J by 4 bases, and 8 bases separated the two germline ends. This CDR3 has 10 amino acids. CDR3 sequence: CATLGYEQYF. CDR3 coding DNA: TGCGCCACCCTCGGGTACGAGCAGTACTTC.

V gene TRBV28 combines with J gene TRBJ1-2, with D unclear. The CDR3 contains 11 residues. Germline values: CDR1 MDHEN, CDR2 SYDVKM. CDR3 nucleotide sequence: TGTGCGGTAGTAACTAACTATGGCTACACCTTC. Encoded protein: CAVVTNYGYTF.

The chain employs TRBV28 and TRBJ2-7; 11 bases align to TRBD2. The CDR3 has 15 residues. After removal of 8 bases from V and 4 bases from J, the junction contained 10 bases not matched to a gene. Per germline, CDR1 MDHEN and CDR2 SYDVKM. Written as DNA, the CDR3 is TGTGCCAGCGGGTTAGCGGGAGGGCCCGTATACGAGCAGTACTTC. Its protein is CASGLAGGPVYEQYF.

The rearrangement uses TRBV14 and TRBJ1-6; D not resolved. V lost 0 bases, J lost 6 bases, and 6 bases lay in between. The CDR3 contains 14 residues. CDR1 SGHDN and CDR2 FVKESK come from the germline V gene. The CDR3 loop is CASSQESRNSPLHF. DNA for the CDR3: TGTGCCAGCAGCCAAGAAAGCCGTAATTCACCCCTCCACTTT.

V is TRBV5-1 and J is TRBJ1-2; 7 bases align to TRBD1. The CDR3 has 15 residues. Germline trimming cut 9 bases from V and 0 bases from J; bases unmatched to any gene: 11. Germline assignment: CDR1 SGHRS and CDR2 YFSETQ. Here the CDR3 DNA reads TGCGCCACCTCGACAGGGAGTATGACTAACTATGGCTACACCTTC. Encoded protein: CATSTGSMTNYGYTF.

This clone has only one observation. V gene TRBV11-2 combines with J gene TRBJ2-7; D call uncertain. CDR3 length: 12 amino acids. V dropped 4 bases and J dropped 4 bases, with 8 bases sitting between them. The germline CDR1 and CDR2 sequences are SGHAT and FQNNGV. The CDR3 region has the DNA TGTGCCAGCAGCTCCACAGATTACGAGCAGTACTTC. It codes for CASSSTDYEQYF. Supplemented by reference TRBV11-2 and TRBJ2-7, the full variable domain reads EAGVAQSPRYKIIEKRQSVAFWCNPISGHATLYWYQQILGQGPKLLIQFQNNGVVDDSQLPKDRFSAERLKGVDSTLKIQPAKLEDSAVYLCASSSTDYEQYFGPGTRLTVT.

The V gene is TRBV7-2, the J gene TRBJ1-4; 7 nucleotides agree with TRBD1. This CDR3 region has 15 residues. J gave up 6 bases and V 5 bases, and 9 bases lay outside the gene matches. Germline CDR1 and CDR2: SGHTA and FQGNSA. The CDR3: CASSKRQGLHEKLFF. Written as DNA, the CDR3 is TGTGCCAGCAGCAAGAGACAGGGCTTGCATGAAAAACTGTTTTTT.

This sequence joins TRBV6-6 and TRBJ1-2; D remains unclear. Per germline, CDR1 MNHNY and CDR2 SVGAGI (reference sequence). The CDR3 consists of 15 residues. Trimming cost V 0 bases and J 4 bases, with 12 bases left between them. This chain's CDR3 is CASSYSIGQSYGYTF. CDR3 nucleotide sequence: TGTGCCAGCAGTTACTCTATAGGGCAAAGCTATGGCTACACCTTC.

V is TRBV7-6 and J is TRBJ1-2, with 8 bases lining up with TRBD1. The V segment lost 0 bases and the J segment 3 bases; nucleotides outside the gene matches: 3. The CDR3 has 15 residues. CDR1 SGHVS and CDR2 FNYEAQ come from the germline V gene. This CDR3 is CASSLAMGQDYGYTF. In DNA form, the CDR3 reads TGTGCCAGCAGCTTAGCAATGGGACAGGACTATGGCTACACCTTC.

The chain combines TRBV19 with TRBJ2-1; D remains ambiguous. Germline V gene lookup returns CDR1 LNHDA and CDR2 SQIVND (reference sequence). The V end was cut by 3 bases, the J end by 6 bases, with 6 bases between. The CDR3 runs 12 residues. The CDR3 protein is CASSIASNEQFF. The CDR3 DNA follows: TGTGCCAGTAGTATCGCCTCCAATGAGCAGTTCTTC.

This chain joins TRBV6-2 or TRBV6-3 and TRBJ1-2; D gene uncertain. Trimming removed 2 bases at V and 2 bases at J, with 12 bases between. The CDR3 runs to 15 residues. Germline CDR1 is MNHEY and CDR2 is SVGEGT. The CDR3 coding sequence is TGTGCCAGCAGTTACGATGGCAATGGGAACTATGGCTACACCTTC. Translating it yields CASSYDGNGNYGYTF.

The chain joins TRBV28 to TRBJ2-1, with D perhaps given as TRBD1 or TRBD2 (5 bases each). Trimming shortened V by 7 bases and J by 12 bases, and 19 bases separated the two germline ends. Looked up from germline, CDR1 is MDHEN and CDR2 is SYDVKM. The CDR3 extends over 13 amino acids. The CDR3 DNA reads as TGTGCCAGCACCCCCCGGGGTCAGGGCGGGCAGTTCTTC. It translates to CASTPRGQGGQFF.

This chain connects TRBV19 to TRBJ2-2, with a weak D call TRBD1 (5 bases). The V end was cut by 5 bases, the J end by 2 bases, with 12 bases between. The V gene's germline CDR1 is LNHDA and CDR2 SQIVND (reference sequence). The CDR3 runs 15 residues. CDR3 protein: CASSANRKNTGELFF. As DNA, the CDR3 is TGTGCCAGTAGTGCGAACAGGAAAAACACCGGGGAGCTGTTTTTT.

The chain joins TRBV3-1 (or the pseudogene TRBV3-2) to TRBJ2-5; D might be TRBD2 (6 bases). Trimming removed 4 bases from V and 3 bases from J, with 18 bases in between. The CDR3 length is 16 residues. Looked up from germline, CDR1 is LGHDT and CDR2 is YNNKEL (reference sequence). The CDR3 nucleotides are TGTGCCAGCAGCCCAACCGGGACTCTCATAGAAGAGACCCAGTACTTC. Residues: CASSPTGTLIEETQYF.